A single sample is the source of the 15 T cell receptor beta chains below, sequenced in a study of cytomegalovirus exposure and HLA in healthy donors. Researchers ran the PCR with 60 Vbeta and 13 Jbeta primers. The repertoire was sequenced with immunoSEQ multiplex PCR; TCRdb's copy has only in-frame clones and lacks some. The repertoire consists of around 140,000 clones, with just under 80% occurring once and the leading ten covering 1.1%. Sequencing was done on a sample of PBMCs. The receptors stem from a male donor in good health and CMV-seronegative.

The V gene is TRBV6-5, the J gene TRBJ2-7, with D possibly being TRBD2 (5 bases). The germline V gene encodes CDR1 MNHEY and CDR2 SVGAGI. The CDR3 is 14 amino acids. V shed 0 bases and J shed 5 bases, with 11 bases lying between them. In nucleotides, the CDR3 is TGTGCCAGCAGTTACTCCCGGGGATTCGACGAGCAGTACTTC. This translates into CASSYSRGFDEQYF.

The chain is built from TRBV19 and TRBJ2-6, with 16 bases matching TRBD2. Germline V gene lookup returns CDR1 LNHDA and CDR2 SQIVND (reference sequence). CDR3 length: 18 residues. J gave up 4 bases and V 5 bases, and 5 bases lay outside the gene matches. The CDR3 region is CASSLGLAGGRGANVLTF. CDR3 nucleotides: TGTGCCAGTAGTCTGGGACTAGCGGGGGGGCGAGGGGCCAACGTCCTGACTTTC.

This chain uses TRBV7-9 with TRBJ1-1; 8 nucleotides align to TRBD1. Trimming cost V 5 bases and J 0 bases; bases outside gene matches: 8. CDR1 and CDR2 from the germline V gene are SEHNR and FQNEAQ (reference sequence). The CDR3 spans 16 residues. The CDR3 DNA follows: TGTGCCAGCAGCGCCAAGCAGACAGGGGTGAACACTGAAGCTTTCTTT. Translation: CASSAKQTGVNTEAFF.

The rearrangement links TRBV6-5 to TRBJ1-1; the match to TRBD1 covers 7 bases. The CDR3 runs to 15 residues. J was trimmed by 4 bases and V by 6 bases; bases with no gene match: 11. Germline CDR1 and CDR2: MNHEY and SVGAGI. CDR3 sequence: CASRPQGGRITEAFF. The CDR3 nucleotides read TGTGCCAGCAGGCCTCAGGGGGGTAGGATCACTGAAGCTTTCTTT.

V and J are TRBV4-2 and TRBJ2-1; 9 bases line up with TRBD2. Looked up from germline, CDR1 is LGHNA and CDR2 is YNFKEQ. This CDR3 comprises 16 residues. J was trimmed by 0 bases and V by 6 bases; bases with no gene match: 6. For the CDR3, the DNA is TGTGCCAGCAGTCTAGCGGGGTCGAGCTCCTACAATGAGCAGTTCTTC. Protein product: CASSLAGSSSYNEQFF.

The genes are TRBV2 and TRBJ2-1, with TRBD1 matching over 8 bases. The CDR3 is 14 amino acids. The V gene's germline CDR1 is SNHLY and CDR2 FYNNEI. V shed 3 bases and J 7 bases; nucleotides not matched to a gene: 5. The CDR3 sequence is CASSEGQEVNEQFF. CDR3 sequence (DNA): TGTGCCAGCAGTGAGGGACAGGAGGTAAATGAGCAGTTCTTC.

The V call is TRBV7-2, the J call TRBJ1-2; no clear D. With 1 base removed from V and 1 base from J, the gap between germline ends came to 10 bases. Germline CDR1 and CDR2: SGHTA and FQGNSA. The CDR3 length is 15 residues. CDR3: CASSLGPTVNYGYTF. The CDR3 DNA sequence: TGTGCCAGCAGCTTAGGGCCAACAGTTAACTATGGCTACACCTTC.

Regarding this clone: The same CDR3 arises from other DNA sequences in this sample as well. V usage is TRBV7-9 and J usage is TRBJ1-1; D perhaps matches TRBD1 (6 bases). Trimming took off 5 bases at V and 1 base at J, with 8 bases between the two ends. The CDR3 has 13 amino acids. Germline lookup yields CDR1 SEHNR and CDR2 FQNEAQ (reference sequence). The chain's CDR3 is CASSLGQNTEAFF. The DNA of the CDR3 is TGTGCCAGCAGCCTGGGACAGAACACTGAAGCTTTCTTT.

V usage is TRBV6-1 and J usage is TRBJ1-1, with a possible D match to TRBD1 (6 bases). This CDR3 is 14 amino acids long. The germline V gene has CDR1 MNHNS and CDR2 SASEGT. Deletions cut 8 bases from V and 3 bases from J, with 16 bases between. The CDR3 coding sequence is TGTGCCAGCGCTTATATGGGGGCGGACACTGAAGCTTTCTTT. As protein: CASAYMGADTEAFF.

In regard to this clone: The CDR3 ends on some other residue instead of the conserved phenylalanine or tryptophan, so this is likely a read error. This chain links TRBV6-4 with TRBJ1-1, with D unresolved. The CDR3 spans 14 residues. From germline, CDR1 is MRHNA and CDR2 SNTAGT. Trimming removed 0 bases at V and 7 bases at J, with 12 bases between. CDR3 in amino acids: CASSDSPGYGEAFL. The CDR3 DNA sequence: TGTGCCAGCAGTGACTCTCCGGGTTATGGTGAAGCTTTCCTT.

V and J are TRBV9 and TRBJ1-2; D gene uncertain. The CDR3 runs to 14 residues. Germline V lookup: CDR1 SGDLS, CDR2 YYNGEE. Between the trimmed V and J ends, which lost 0 bases and 4 bases, there was a span of 10 bases. The CDR3 DNA reads as TGTGCCAGCAGCGTAGAATCCGCGAGCTATGGCTACACCTTC. This sequence encodes CASSVESASYGYTF.

The genes are TRBV28 and TRBJ1-1; a possible D gene is TRBD1 (5 bases). The ends were cut back, 6 bases at V and 0 bases at J, with 14 bases in the middle. This CDR3 has 15 amino acids. In germline, CDR1 is MDHEN, CDR2 SYDVKM. CDR3 bases: TGTGCCAGCAGCCCTCCGTCAGGGATGAACACTGAAGCTTTCTTT. Its translation: CASSPPSGMNTEAFF.

The chain is built from TRBV25-1 and TRBJ1-4, with TRBD1 matching over 7 bases. The CDR3 covers 14 residues. The V gene end was trimmed by 5 bases and the J gene end by 8 bases; junction bases not matched to a gene: 8. The germline V gene has CDR1 MGHDK and CDR2 SYGVNS. The CDR3 nucleotides read TGTGCCAGCAGTACACAGGGGTCAGGGGAAAAACTGTTTTTT. It is translated as CASSTQGSGEKLFF.

This clone was counted between two and nine times. J is TRBJ2-1 and V is TRBV5-1; TRBD2 is a possible D gene (5 bases). This CDR3 has 15 amino acids. CDR1 and CDR2 from the germline V gene are SGHRS and YFSETQ. V shed 2 bases and J shed 4 bases, with 13 bases lying between them. CDR3 in amino acids: CASSLTSGIYNEQFF. The CDR3 DNA is TGCGCCAGCAGCTTAACTAGTGGGATATACAATGAGCAGTTCTTC.

The genes are TRBV5-4 and TRBJ2-1; the D is unclear. The CDR3 extends over 15 amino acids. CDR1 and CDR2 from the germline V gene are SGHNT and YYREEE (reference sequence). Deletions cut 0 bases from V and 6 bases from J, with 13 bases between. CDR3 sequence: CASSLGDPGSNEQFF. CDR3 DNA: TGTGCCAGCAGCTTGGGTGATCCGGGTTCCAATGAGCAGTTCTTC.